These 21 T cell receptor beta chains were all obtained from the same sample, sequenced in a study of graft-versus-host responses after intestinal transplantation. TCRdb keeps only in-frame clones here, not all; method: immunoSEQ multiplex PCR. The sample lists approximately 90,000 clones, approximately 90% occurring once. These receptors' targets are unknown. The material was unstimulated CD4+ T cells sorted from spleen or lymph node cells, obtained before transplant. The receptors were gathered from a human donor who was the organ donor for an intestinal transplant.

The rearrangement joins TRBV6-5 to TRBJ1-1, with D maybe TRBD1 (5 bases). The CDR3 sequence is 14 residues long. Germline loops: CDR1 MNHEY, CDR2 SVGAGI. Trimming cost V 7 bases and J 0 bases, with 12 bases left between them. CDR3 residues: CASTRDSLNTEAFF. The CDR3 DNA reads TGTGCCAGCACTAGAGACAGCTTGAACACTGAAGCTTTCTTT.

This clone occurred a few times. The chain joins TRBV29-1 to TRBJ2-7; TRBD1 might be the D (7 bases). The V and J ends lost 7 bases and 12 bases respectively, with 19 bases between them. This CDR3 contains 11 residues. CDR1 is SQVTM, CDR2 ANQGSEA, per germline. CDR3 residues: CSAERGDSRYF. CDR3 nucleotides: TGCAGCGCGGAAAGGGGGGACAGTAGGTACTTC.

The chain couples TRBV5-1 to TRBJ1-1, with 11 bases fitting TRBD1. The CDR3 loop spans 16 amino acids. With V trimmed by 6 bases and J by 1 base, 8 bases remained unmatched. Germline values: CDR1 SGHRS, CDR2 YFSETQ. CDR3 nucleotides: TGCGCCAGCAAGGGACAGGGGGGCTTATGGAACACTGAAGCTTTCTTT. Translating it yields CASKGQGGLWNTEAFF. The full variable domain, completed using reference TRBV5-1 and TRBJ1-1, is KAGVTQTPRYLIKTRGQQVTLSCSPISGHRSVSWYQQTPGQGLQFLFEYFSETQRNKGNFPGRFSGRQFSNSRSEMNVSTLELGDSALYLCASKGQGGLWNTEAFFGQGTRLTVV.

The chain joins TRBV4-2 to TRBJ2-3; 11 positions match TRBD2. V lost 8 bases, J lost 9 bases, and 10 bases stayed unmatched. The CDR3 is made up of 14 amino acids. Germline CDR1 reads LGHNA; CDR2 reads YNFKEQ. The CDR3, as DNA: TGTGCCAGCGCTGAACTAGCGGGAGAGATCACGCAGTATTTT. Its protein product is CASAELAGEITQYF.

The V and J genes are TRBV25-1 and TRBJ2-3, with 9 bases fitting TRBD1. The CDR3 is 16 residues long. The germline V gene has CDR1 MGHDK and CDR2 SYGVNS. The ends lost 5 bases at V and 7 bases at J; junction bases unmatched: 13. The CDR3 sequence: CASSRNSGTGSHTQYF. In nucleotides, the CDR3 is TGTGCCAGCAGTCGCAATTCCGGGACAGGGTCTCATACGCAGTATTTT.

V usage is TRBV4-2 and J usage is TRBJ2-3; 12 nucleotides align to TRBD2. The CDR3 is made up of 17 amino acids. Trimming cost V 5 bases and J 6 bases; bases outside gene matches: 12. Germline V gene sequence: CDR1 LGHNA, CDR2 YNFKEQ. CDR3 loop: CASSERTSGALGDTQYF. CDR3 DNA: TGTGCCAGCAGCGAACGGACTAGCGGGGCGTTAGGCGATACGCAGTATTTT.

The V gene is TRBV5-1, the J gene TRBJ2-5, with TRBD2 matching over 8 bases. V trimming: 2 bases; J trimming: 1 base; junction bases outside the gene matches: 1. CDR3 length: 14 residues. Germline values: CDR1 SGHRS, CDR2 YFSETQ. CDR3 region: CASSFGTSQETQYF. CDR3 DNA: TGCGCCAGCAGCTTCGGGACTAGCCAAGAGACCCAGTACTTC.

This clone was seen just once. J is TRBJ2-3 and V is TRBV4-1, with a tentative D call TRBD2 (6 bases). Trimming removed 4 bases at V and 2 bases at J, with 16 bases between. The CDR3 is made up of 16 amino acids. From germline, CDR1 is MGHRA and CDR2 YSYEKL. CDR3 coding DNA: TGCGCCAGCAGCCCTCCCCCGGGAGCTTCCACAGATACGCAGTATTTT. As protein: CASSPPPGASTDTQYF.

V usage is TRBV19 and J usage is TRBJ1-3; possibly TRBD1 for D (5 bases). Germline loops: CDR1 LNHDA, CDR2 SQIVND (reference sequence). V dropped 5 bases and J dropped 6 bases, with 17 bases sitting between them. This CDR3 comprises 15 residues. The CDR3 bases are TGTGCCAGTAGTTCTAGACAGCCGTCTTCAAACACCATATATTTT. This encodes CASSSRQPSSNTIYF.

Written as DNA, the CDR3 is TGCGCCAGCAGCCTAACTAGCCGAGAGACCCAGTACTTC. It encodes CASSLTSRETQYF. V is TRBV4-3 and J is TRBJ2-5; a possible D gene is TRBD2 (6 bases). The CDR3 has 13 residues. V shed 4 bases and J shed 4 bases, with 10 bases lying between them. Germline V lookup: CDR1 LGHNA, CDR2 YSLEER.

CDR3 sequence: CAGRVRSYEQYF. The DNA of the CDR3 is TGTGCCGGGCGGGTCCGCTCCTACGAGCAGTACTTC. This rearrangement joins TRBV5-4 to TRBJ2-7; a weak D match, TRBD2 (5 bases). Germline CDR1 reads SGHNT; CDR2 reads YYREEE (reference sequence). The V and J ends lost 10 bases and 0 bases respectively, with 11 bases between them. The CDR3 spans 12 residues.

CDR3 DNA: TGTGCCAGCAGCCGAGCCTGGGAGGCCCAAGAGACCCAGTACTTC. Translated, it gives CASSRAWEAQETQYF. This chain links TRBV13 with TRBJ2-5, with D tentatively TRBD2 (6 bases). V was pared by 5 bases and J by 1 base, with 14 bases between. The germline gives CDR1 PRHDT, CDR2 FYEKMQ (reference sequence). CDR3 length equals 15 residues.

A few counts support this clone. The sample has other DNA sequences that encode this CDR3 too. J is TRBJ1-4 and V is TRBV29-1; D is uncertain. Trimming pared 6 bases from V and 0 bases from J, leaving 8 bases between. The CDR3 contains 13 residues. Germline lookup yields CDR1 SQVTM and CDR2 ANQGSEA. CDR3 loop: CSVRTPTNEKLFF. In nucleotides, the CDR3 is TGCAGCGTCCGAACACCAACTAATGAAAAACTGTTTTTT.

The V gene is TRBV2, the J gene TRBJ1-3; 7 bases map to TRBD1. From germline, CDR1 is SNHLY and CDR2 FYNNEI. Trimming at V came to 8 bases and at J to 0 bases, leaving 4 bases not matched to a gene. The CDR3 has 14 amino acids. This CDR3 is CASAGQYSGNTIYF. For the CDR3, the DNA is TGTGCCAGCGCGGGACAGTACTCTGGAAACACCATATATTTT. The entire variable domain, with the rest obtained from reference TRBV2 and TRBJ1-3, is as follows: EPEVTQTPSHQVTQMGQEVILRCVPISNHLYFYWYRQILGQKVEFLVSFYNNEISEKSEIFDDQFSVERPDGSNFTLKIRSTKLEDSAMYFCASAGQYSGNTIYFGEGSWLTVV.

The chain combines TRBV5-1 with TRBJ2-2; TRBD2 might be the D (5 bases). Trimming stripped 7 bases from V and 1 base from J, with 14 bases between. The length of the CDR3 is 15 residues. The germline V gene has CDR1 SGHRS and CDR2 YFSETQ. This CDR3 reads CASRLDGLNTGELFF. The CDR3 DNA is TGCGCCAGCCGCCTGGACGGACTGAACACCGGGGAGCTGTTTTTT.

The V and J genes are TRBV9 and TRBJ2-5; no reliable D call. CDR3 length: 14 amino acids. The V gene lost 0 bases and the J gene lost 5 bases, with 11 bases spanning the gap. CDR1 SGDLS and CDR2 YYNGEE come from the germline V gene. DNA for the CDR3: TGTGCCAGCAGCGTAGGCCCACGGTACGAGACCCAGTACTTC. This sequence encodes CASSVGPRYETQYF.

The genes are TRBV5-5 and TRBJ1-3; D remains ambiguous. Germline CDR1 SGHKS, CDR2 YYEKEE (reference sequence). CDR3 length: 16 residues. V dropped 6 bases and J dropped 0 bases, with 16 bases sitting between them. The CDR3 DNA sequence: TGTGCCAGCATCTCTACGGTCTCAGGCTCTGGAAACACCATATATTTT. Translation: CASISTVSGSGNTIYF.

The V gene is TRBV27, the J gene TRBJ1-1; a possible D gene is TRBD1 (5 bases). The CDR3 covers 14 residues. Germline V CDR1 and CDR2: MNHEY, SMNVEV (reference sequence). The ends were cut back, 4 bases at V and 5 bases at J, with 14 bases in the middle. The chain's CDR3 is CASSSSGGGTEAFF. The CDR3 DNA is TGTGCCAGCAGTTCTAGCGGGGGGGGGACTGAAGCTTTCTTT.

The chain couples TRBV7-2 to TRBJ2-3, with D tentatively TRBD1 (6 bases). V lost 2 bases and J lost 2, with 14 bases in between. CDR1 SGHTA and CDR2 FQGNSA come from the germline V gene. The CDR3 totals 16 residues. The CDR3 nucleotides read TGTGCCAGCAGCTTAACTCCGGACAGAGTCACAGATACGCAGTATTTT. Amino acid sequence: CASSLTPDRVTDTQYF.

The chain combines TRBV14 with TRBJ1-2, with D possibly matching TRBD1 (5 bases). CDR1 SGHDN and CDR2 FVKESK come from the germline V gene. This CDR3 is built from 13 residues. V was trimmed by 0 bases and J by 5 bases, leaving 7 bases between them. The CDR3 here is CASSQDRAYGYTF. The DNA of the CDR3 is TGTGCCAGCAGCCAAGACAGGGCTTATGGCTACACCTTC.

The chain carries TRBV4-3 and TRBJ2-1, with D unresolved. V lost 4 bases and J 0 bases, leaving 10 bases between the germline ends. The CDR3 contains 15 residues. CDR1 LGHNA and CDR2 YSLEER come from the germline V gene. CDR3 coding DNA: TGCGCCAGCAGCCCTAGGCCGGACTCCTACAATGAGCAGTTCTTC. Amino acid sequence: CASSPRPDSYNEQFF.